This T cell receptor beta chain emerged from a study of T cells in Graves' hyperthyroidism and ophthalmopathy. Whole-study results and caveats: A model built on 13 V-J features separated ophthalmopathy from stable hyperthyroidism. Blood also contained most expanded thyroid clonotypes above 0.001.

Clinical symptoms, serum thyroxine and TRAb, thyroid ultrasound and orbital computed tomography were used for the diagnoses. The authors took PBMCs from over 8.5 ml fresh peripheral blood. Researchers amplified the TCR beta CDR3 regions from RNA transcripts. First-round RT-PCR targeting the TCR CDR3 was performed with the HTBI primer set. A single record per CDR3 protein comes from TCRdb applying MiXCR to the multiplex PCR reads. The table includes hundreds of thousands of distinct CDR3 sequences, under 25% detected once. The V gene's germline CDR1 is MDHEN and CDR2 SYDVKM. The CDR3 runs 14 residues. Germline trimming cut 7 bases from V and 3 bases from J; bases unmatched to any gene: 6. As concerns this clonotype: No antigen is known for it.

J is TRBJ1-2 and V is TRBV28; TRBD1 agrees at 9 bases. Sequenced: blood. The sequence was collected from a man aged 25 to 40 with Graves' ophthalmopathy. CDR3 protein: CASKQGAVDYGYTF. CDR3 coding DNA: TGTGCCAGCAAACAGGGGGCGGTGGACTATGGCTACACCTTC.